The clone carrying this T cell receptor beta chain appeared many times. Each CDR3 protein is one row after TCRdb ran MiXCR on the 5' RACE reads. The profile covers 30,000 to 35,000 distinct CDR3 sequences, with approximately 21% appearing a single time and 1.5% to 1.9% taken by the ten largest. The record originates from a study of T-cell memory formation after mild COVID-19. Trimming shortened V by 5 bases and J by 4 bases, and 16 bases separated the two germline ends. CDR1 and CDR2 (germline): SGHDT, YYEEEE. The CDR3 is 15 residues long. What was sequenced was PBMCs or a T cell subset sorted from them (not recorded which). This chain links TRBV5-6 with TRBJ2-1; perhaps TRBD1 as D (6 bases). This receptor was identified in an adult who had mild COVID-19 (a few samples of this study predate the infection). Cell type and time point are not known. The CDR3 loop is CASRQDLGAYNEQFF. In nucleotides, the CDR3 is TGTGCCAGCAGGCAGGATTTGGGGGCTTACAATGAGCAGTTCTTC. The full variable domain, rest sourced from reference TRBV5-6 and TRBJ2-1, is DAGVTQSPTHLIKTRGQQVTLRCSPKSGHDTVSWYQQALGQGPQFIFQYYEEEERQRGNFPDRFSGHQFPNYSSELNVNALLLGDSALYLCASRQDLGAYNEQFFGPGTRLTVL.